The clone carrying this T cell receptor (beta chain) was picked up a small number of times. Its target is unknown. V was cut by 4 bases and J by 5 bases, with 29 bases left in between. The V gene's germline CDR1 is SGHRS and CDR2 YFSETQ. The CDR3 is 19 residues long. The sample originates from a study of response to subunit inactivated influenza vaccine. Study-wide findings and caveats: A suggestion made by the authors is that each seasonal influenza vaccination recruits few new T cells.

Each CDR3 protein is one row after TCRdb ran MiXCR on the RT-PCR reads. The sample includes about 160,000 distinct CDR3 sequences, about 10% of them seen just once. Sample: CD8+ T cells sorted from PBMCs, taken around 2 years after vaccination. V usage is TRBV5-1 and J usage is TRBJ2-3; tentatively, D is TRBD1 or TRBD2 (8 bases each). The clonotype comes from a man aged 50-75 years who received an inactivated influenza vaccine. DNA for the CDR3: TGCGCCAGCAGCCCGGGGACAGGAGCTACTAGCGGAGTGGGAGATACGCAGTATTTT. Amino acids: CASSPGTGATSGVGDTQYF.